Listed below are T cell receptor beta chains from one sample, sequenced in a study of shared clonotypes between healthy human individuals. TCRdb's table, derived via immunoSEQ multiplex PCR, lists solely in-frame clones and lacks some. The sample shows more than 2 million clones, roughly 96% of them seen only once. Input material: naive CD4+ T cells sorted from blood. Receptors originate from a man younger than 30 in good health. Both conserved end residues are part of each CDR3. A D gene is named only where the DNA matches it firmly. Expanded clones are given a class, and other clones once, few, many or no size at all.

CDR3 protein: CASSRSDGGNTIYF
CDR3 DNA: TGTGCCAGCTCACGCTCGGACGGTGGAAACACCATATATTTT
V gene: TRBV18
D gene: -
clone size: -
J gene: TRBJ1-3

CDR3 protein: CSVKRELNYNEQFF
CDR3 DNA: TGCAGCGTTAAACGGGAGCTCAATTACAATGAGCAGTTCTTC
V gene: TRBV29-1
D gene: -
clone size: -
J gene: TRBJ2-1

CDR3 protein: CASSPPKAGGNTIYF
CDR3 DNA: TGTGCCAGCTCACCACCGAAGGCAGGGGGAAACACCATATATTTT
V gene: TRBV18
D gene: -
clone size: once
J gene: TRBJ1-3

CDR3 protein: CSVVREYFYNEQFF
CDR3 DNA: TGCAGCGTCGTCCGGGAGTATTTCTACAATGAGCAGTTCTTC
V gene: TRBV29-1
D gene: -
clone size: -
J gene: TRBJ2-1

CDR3 protein: CASSSGLTINQPQHF
CDR3 DNA: TGTGCCAGCAGTTCGGGACTGACCATCAACCAGCCCCAGCATTTT
V gene: TRBV6-5
D gene: -
clone size: -
J gene: TRBJ1-5

CDR3 protein: CASSLELYHYEQYF
CDR3 DNA: TGTGCCAGCAGCTTAGAGCTTTACCACTACGAGCAGTACTTC
V gene: TRBV7-2
D gene: -
clone size: -
J gene: TRBJ2-7

CDR3 protein: CASRLGGGSGSRYEQYF
CDR3 DNA: TGTGCCAGCAGGCTGGGAGGGGGTAGCGGGAGTAGGTACGAGCAGTACTTC
V gene: TRBV28
D gene: TRBD2
clone size: -
J gene: TRBJ2-7

CDR3 protein: CSVDSGTFRGYTF
CDR3 DNA: TGCAGCGTTGACAGCGGGACCTTCCGGGGCTACACCTTC
V gene: TRBV29-1
D gene: -
clone size: -
J gene: TRBJ1-2

CDR3 protein: CASSFDKAGLSYEQYF
CDR3 DNA: TGTGCCAGCAGTTTTGACAAGGCAGGGCTGTCCTACGAGCAGTACTTC
V gene: TRBV7-9
D gene: -
clone size: -
J gene: TRBJ2-7

CDR3 protein: CASSPASGRTLYEQYF
CDR3 DNA: TGTGCCAGTAGTCCAGCTAGCGGGAGAACACTTTACGAGCAGTACTTC
V gene: TRBV19
D gene: TRBD2
clone size: -
J gene: TRBJ2-7

CDR3 protein: CASSSEGGGGGYGYTF
CDR3 DNA: TGTGCCAGCAGCTCTGAAGGGGGCGGTGGAGGCTATGGCTACACCTTC
V gene: TRBV2
D gene: TRBD1
clone size: -
J gene: TRBJ1-2

CDR3 protein: CASSLGPSLAAYEQYF
CDR3 DNA: TGTGCCAGCAGCTTAGGCCCGTCCCTAGCGGCCTACGAGCAGTACTTC
V gene: TRBV7-8
D gene: TRBD2
clone size: -
J gene: TRBJ2-7

CDR3 protein: CASRRTGWSYEQYF
CDR3 DNA: TGTGCCAGCAGACGGACAGGGTGGTCCTACGAGCAGTACTTC
V gene: TRBV28
D gene: TRBD1
clone size: -
J gene: TRBJ2-7

CDR3 protein: CSVQGLGVNTEAFF
CDR3 DNA: TGCAGCGTTCAAGGGTTGGGAGTGAACACTGAAGCTTTCTTT
V gene: TRBV29-1
D gene: -
clone size: -
J gene: TRBJ1-1

CDR3 protein: CAWSAKSNTEAFF
CDR3 DNA: TGTGCCTGGAGTGCCAAGTCCAACACTGAAGCTTTCTTT
V gene: TRBV30
D gene: -
clone size: -
J gene: TRBJ1-1

CDR3 protein: CANPLFLAGAHRAKNIQYF
CDR3 DNA: TGTGCCAACCCCCTCTTTTTAGCGGGGGCCCACAGAGCCAAAAACATTCAGTACTTC
V gene: TRBV6-7
D gene: TRBD2
clone size: -
J gene: TRBJ2-4

CDR3 protein: CASSFSGQGGYGYTF
CDR3 DNA: TGTGCCAGCAGCTTTTCGGGACAGGGTGGCTATGGCTACACCTTC
V gene: TRBV5-4
D gene: TRBD1
clone size: -
J gene: TRBJ1-2

CDR3 protein: CASSFVRDWGRDKQYF
CDR3 DNA: TGTGCCAGCAGCTTCGTCCGGGACTGGGGCCGCGACAAGCAGTACTTC
V gene: TRBV7-2
D gene: -
clone size: -
J gene: TRBJ2-7

CDR3 protein: CASSQEGPFKINQPQHF
CDR3 DNA: TGTGCCAGCAGCCAAGAGGGTCCATTTAAGATTAATCAGCCCCAGCATTTT
V gene: TRBV4-2
D gene: -
clone size: once
J gene: TRBJ1-5

CDR3 protein: CASSSDGQQPQHF
CDR3 DNA: TGTGCCAGCAGCTCGGACGGTCAGCAGCCCCAGCATTTT
V gene: TRBV7-2
D gene: -
clone size: -
J gene: TRBJ1-5

CDR3 protein: CASSLAEGGGTEAFF
CDR3 DNA: TGTGCCAGCAGCTTAGCTGAGGGGGGTGGCACTGAAGCTTTCTTT
V gene: TRBV7-9
D gene: -
clone size: -
J gene: TRBJ1-1

CDR3 protein: CASSDRAKETQYF
CDR3 DNA: TGCGCCAGCAGTGACAGGGCTAAAGAGACCCAGTACTTC
V gene: TRBV5-1
D gene: TRBD1
clone size: -
J gene: TRBJ2-5

CDR3 protein: CASSEGQGFQETQYF
CDR3 DNA: TGTGCCAGCAGTGAGGGACAGGGGTTTCAAGAGACCCAGTACTTC
V gene: TRBV2
D gene: TRBD1
clone size: -
J gene: TRBJ2-5

CDR3 protein: CASSQETTANYGYTF
CDR3 DNA: TGCGCCAGCAGCCAAGAAACCACAGCTAACTATGGCTACACCTTC
V gene: TRBV4-3
D gene: -
clone size: -
J gene: TRBJ1-2

CDR3 protein: CASSLNARQGVNYGYTF
CDR3 DNA: TGCGCCAGCAGCTTGAACGCGAGACAGGGGGTGAACTATGGCTACACCTTC
V gene: TRBV5-1
D gene: TRBD1
clone size: -
J gene: TRBJ1-2

CDR3 protein: CASSEQGASEKLFF
CDR3 DNA: TGTGCCAGCAGTGAACAGGGGGCGAGTGAAAAACTGTTTTTT
V gene: TRBV2
D gene: TRBD1
clone size: -
J gene: TRBJ1-4

CDR3 protein: CASSLAITDTQYF
CDR3 DNA: TGTGCCAGCAGTTTGGCGATCACAGATACGCAGTATTTT
V gene: TRBV27
D gene: -
clone size: -
J gene: TRBJ2-3

CDR3 protein: CASSEGGNTEAFF
CDR3 DNA: TGTGCCAGCAGTGAAGGGGGAAACACTGAAGCTTTCTTT
V gene: TRBV6-1
D gene: -
clone size: -
J gene: TRBJ1-1

CDR3 protein: CASSPPGQGKETQYF
CDR3 DNA: TGTGCCAGCTCACCACCCGGACAGGGAAAAGAGACCCAGTACTTC
V gene: TRBV18
D gene: TRBD1
clone size: -
J gene: TRBJ2-5

CDR3 protein: CASSSTGTGEDEQYF
CDR3 DNA: TGTGCCAGCAGCTCGACCGGGACAGGGGAGGACGAGCAGTACTTC
V gene: TRBV5-4
D gene: TRBD1
clone size: -
J gene: TRBJ2-7

CDR3 protein: CASSPGLASTGELFF
CDR3 DNA: TGTGCCAGCAGTCCCGGGCTAGCGAGTACCGGGGAGCTGTTTTTT
V gene: TRBV6-5
D gene: -
clone size: -
J gene: TRBJ2-2

CDR3 protein: CASSDSTSARSYNEQFF
CDR3 DNA: TGTGCCAGCAGTGACTCGACTAGCGCTCGCTCCTACAATGAGCAGTTCTTC
V gene: TRBV6-4
D gene: TRBD2
clone size: -
J gene: TRBJ2-1

CDR3 protein: CASSVSGNQETQYF
CDR3 DNA: TGTGCCAGCAGTGTGTCAGGGAACCAAGAGACCCAGTACTTC
V gene: TRBV2
D gene: -
clone size: -
J gene: TRBJ2-5

CDR3 protein: CATTRGLANEKLFF
CDR3 DNA: TGTGCCACAACCAGGGGGTTAGCTAATGAAAAACTGTTTTTT
V gene: TRBV2
D gene: TRBD1
clone size: -
J gene: TRBJ1-4

CDR3 protein: CASSLVAPANTEAFF
CDR3 DNA: TGTGCCAGCAGCTTAGTGGCCCCCGCGAACACTGAAGCTTTCTTT
V gene: TRBV7-9
D gene: -
clone size: -
J gene: TRBJ1-1

CDR3 protein: CAWTGSSYNEQFF
CDR3 DNA: TGTGCCTGGACGGGGAGCTCCTACAATGAGCAGTTCTTC
V gene: TRBV30
D gene: -
clone size: -
J gene: TRBJ2-1

CDR3 protein: CASSDRTRGQPQHF
CDR3 DNA: TGTGCCAGCAGTGACCGGACGAGGGGTCAGCCCCAGCATTTT
V gene: TRBV2
D gene: -
clone size: -
J gene: TRBJ1-5

CDR3 protein: CASTLARDISYEQYF
CDR3 DNA: TGTGCCAGCACCCTAGCCCGGGACATCTCCTACGAGCAGTACTTC
V gene: TRBV6-1
D gene: -
clone size: -
J gene: TRBJ2-7

CDR3 protein: CASSLAAQETQYF
CDR3 DNA: TGTGCCAGCAGTCTAGCGGCCCAAGAGACCCAGTACTTC
V gene: TRBV5-4
D gene: TRBD2
clone size: -
J gene: TRBJ2-5

CDR3 protein: CASSKDRFSDTQYF
CDR3 DNA: TGTGCCAGCAGCAAGGACAGGTTTTCAGATACGCAGTATTTT
V gene: TRBV7-9
D gene: TRBD1
clone size: -
J gene: TRBJ2-3

CDR3 protein: CASSKGFLDGYTF
CDR3 DNA: TGTGCCAGCAGCAAAGGGTTTCTCGACGGCTACACCTTC
V gene: TRBV14
D gene: -
clone size: -
J gene: TRBJ1-2

CDR3 protein: CASSQVGAGADTQYF
CDR3 DNA: TGCGCCAGCAGCCAGGTAGGGGCGGGAGCAGATACGCAGTATTTT
V gene: TRBV4-1
D gene: TRBD2
clone size: -
J gene: TRBJ2-3

CDR3 protein: CSARMLETQYF
CDR3 DNA: TGCAGTGCTAGGATGCTAGAGACCCAGTACTTC
V gene: TRBV20-1
D gene: -
clone size: -
J gene: TRBJ2-5

CDR3 protein: CASSLSAGGLYTQYF
CDR3 DNA: TGTGCCAGCAGCTTGTCAGCGGGGGGGCTTTATACGCAGTATTTT
V gene: TRBV5-6
D gene: TRBD2
clone size: -
J gene: TRBJ2-3

CDR3 protein: CASSSRVTDEQYF
CDR3 DNA: TGTGCCAGCAGCTCCCGGGTCACGGACGAGCAGTACTTC
V gene: TRBV7-9
D gene: -
clone size: -
J gene: TRBJ2-7

CDR3 protein: CASSLSGNGGGQPQHF
CDR3 DNA: TGTGCCAGCAGTTTATCGGGCAACGGAGGGGGTCAGCCCCAGCATTTT
V gene: TRBV27
D gene: -
clone size: once
J gene: TRBJ1-5

CDR3 protein: CASSDRVIGYTF
CDR3 DNA: TGTGCCAGCAGTGACAGGGTTATTGGCTACACCTTC
V gene: TRBV6-1
D gene: -
clone size: -
J gene: TRBJ1-2

CDR3 protein: CASRTGTGGPGELFF
CDR3 DNA: TGTGCCAGTAGAACCGGGACAGGGGGTCCCGGGGAGCTGTTTTTT
V gene: TRBV21-1
D gene: -
clone size: once
J gene: TRBJ2-2

CDR3 protein: CASSPLAGGQETQYF
CDR3 DNA: TGTGCCAGCAGCCCCTTAGCGGGGGGGCAAGAGACCCAGTACTTC
V gene: TRBV4-2
D gene: TRBD2
clone size: -
J gene: TRBJ2-5

CDR3 protein: CSSTDTAYGYTF
CDR3 DNA: TGCAGCTCCACGGACACCGCCTATGGCTACACCTTC
V gene: TRBV29-1
D gene: -
clone size: once
J gene: TRBJ1-2

CDR3 protein: CASSTSGGETEAFF
CDR3 DNA: TGCGCCAGCAGCACCTCAGGGGGCGAGACTGAAGCTTTCTTT
V gene: TRBV5-1
D gene: TRBD1
clone size: -
J gene: TRBJ1-1

CDR3 protein: CASSALGQAYEQYF
CDR3 DNA: TGTGCCAGCAGCGCCCTAGGACAGGCCTACGAGCAGTACTTC
V gene: TRBV9
D gene: TRBD1
clone size: -
J gene: TRBJ2-7

CDR3 protein: CASSPLWNSGDVEQFF
CDR3 DNA: TGTGCCAGCAGCCCTCTTTGGAATAGCGGGGACGTCGAGCAGTTCTTC
V gene: TRBV7-9
D gene: TRBD2
clone size: -
J gene: TRBJ2-1